Below, 23 T cell receptor beta chains from the same sample are listed, as sequenced in a study of blood T cell repertoires in COVID-19. Repertoires were generated with immunoSEQ multiplex PCR, while TCRdb's copy carries only in-frame clones and drops some. The table shows around 25,000 clones, with roughly 84% occurring only once. Sequenced material: peripheral blood. Source of these receptors: a man between 65 and 85 years old with active COVID-19.

The chain employs TRBV12-3 or TRBV12-4 and TRBJ2-1; TRBD1 agrees at 7 bases. This CDR3 region has 12 residues. V was pared by 6 bases and J by 9 bases, with 5 bases of the junction left unmatched. CDR3 loop: CASSIGGGEQFF. DNA for the CDR3: TGTGCCAGCAGCATAGGGGGCGGTGAGCAGTTCTTC.

The V call is TRBV5-1, the J call TRBJ1-4; 8 positions agree with TRBD1. J was trimmed by 7 bases and V by 6 bases; bases with no gene match: 5. The CDR3 extends over 13 amino acids. Germline assignment: CDR1 SGHRS and CDR2 YFSETQ. The CDR3 DNA sequence: TGCGCCAGCACTACAGGGGGTGGTGAAAAACTGTTTTTT. Its translation: CASTTGGGEKLFF.

The V and J genes are TRBV5-1 and TRBJ2-7, with a tentative D call TRBD2 (6 bases). The CDR3 runs to 16 residues. V was clipped by 0 bases and J by 2 bases, with 15 bases between them. Germline-derived CDR1 and CDR2 are SGHRS and YFSETQ. DNA of the CDR3: TGCGCCAGCAGCTTGGCCCCAGGTAGCGGCCCCTACGAGCAGTACTTC. This codes for CASSLAPGSGPYEQYF. The full variable domain, its missing parts supplied by reference TRBV5-1 and TRBJ2-7, is KAGVTQTPRYLIKTRGQQVTLSCSPISGHRSVSWYQQTPGQGLQFLFEYFSETQRNKGNFPGRFSGRQFSNSRSEMNVSTLELGDSALYLCASSLAPGSGPYEQYFGPGTRLTVT.

The chain employs TRBV30 and TRBJ1-3, with TRBD1 matching 7 bases. The germline V gene has CDR1 GTSNPN and CDR2 SVGIG (reference sequence). The CDR3 sequence is 14 residues long. V gave up 3 bases and J gave up 4 bases; unmatched junction bases: 6. CDR3 residues: CAWRSRGVGNTIYF. For the CDR3, the DNA is TGTGCCTGGAGAAGCAGGGGGGTCGGAAACACCATATATTTT.

This chain links TRBV5-6 with TRBJ2-3, with D unresolved. Looked up from germline, CDR1 is SGHDT and CDR2 is YYEEEE. The CDR3 consists of 13 residues. The germline V and J ends were trimmed by 4 bases and 4 bases, with 10 bases remaining between them. The CDR3 DNA follows: TGTGCCAGCAGCCCCCTACGCGCAGATACGCAGTATTTT. It specifies CASSPLRADTQYF.

This chain links TRBV29-1 with TRBJ2-5; 8 nucleotides align to TRBD2. Germline V gene sequence: CDR1 SQVTM, CDR2 ANQGSEA. The CDR3 extends over 12 amino acids. Trimming took 6 bases from V and 2 from J; bases not matched to a gene: 2. The CDR3 region has the DNA TGCAGCGTACTAGCGGAACAAGAGACCCAGTACTTC. Residues: CSVLAEQETQYF.

The chain is built from TRBV12-3 or TRBV12-4 and TRBJ1-1; TRBD1 is a possible D gene (6 bases). The CDR3 spans 12 residues. The V end was cut by 6 bases, the J end by 6 bases, with 11 bases between. This CDR3 reads CASRRTEAEAFF. For the CDR3, the DNA is TGTGCCAGCAGGCGGACAGAGGCTGAAGCTTTCTTT.

This clone was detected a few times. The rearrangement joins TRBV6-6 to TRBJ2-1, with D perhaps TRBD2 (7 bases). The germline V gene encodes CDR1 MNHNY and CDR2 SVGAGI (reference sequence). There are 21 residues in the CDR3. Trimming removed 6 bases from V and 0 bases from J, with 30 bases in between. For the CDR3, the DNA is TGTGCCAGCAGCTCACCGAGGGGGGGCTTTTTCGAGCGGGCCTCCTACAATGAGCAGTTCTTC. It specifies CASSSPRGGFFERASYNEQFF.

This clone was seen more than once but under ten times. This chain uses TRBV2 with TRBJ2-3; 10 nucleotides agree with TRBD2. This CDR3 region has 15 residues. The V and J ends lost 7 bases and 6 bases, in that order; junction bases with no gene match: 10. The V gene's germline CDR1 is SNHLY and CDR2 FYNNEI. CDR3 sequence: CASIRVAGGGDTQYF. CDR3 in DNA: TGTGCCAGCATCCGAGTAGCGGGGGGCGGGGATACGCAGTATTTT.

The chain links TRBV2 to TRBJ2-7; maybe TRBD1 (6 bases). Trimming removed 8 bases from V and 0 bases from J, with 11 bases in between. Germline V lookup: CDR1 SNHLY, CDR2 FYNNEI. The CDR3 runs 13 residues. This CDR3 reads CASQGNPSYEQYF. As DNA, the CDR3 is TGTGCCAGCCAGGGGAACCCCTCCTACGAGCAGTACTTC.

The chain has TRBV28 and TRBJ2-1; 10 bases agree with TRBD1. The CDR3 is 14 residues long. Trimming cost V 10 bases and J 8 bases; bases outside gene matches: 11. In germline, CDR1 is MDHEN, CDR2 SYDVKM. CDR3 sequence (DNA): TGTGCCACGGCGACGGACAGGGGGTATCATGAGCAGTTCTTC. As protein: CATATDRGYHEQFF.

The V and J genes are TRBV4-1 and TRBJ2-2; TRBD2 is a possible D gene (5 bases). Germline assignment: CDR1 MGHRA and CDR2 YSYEKL. V lost 5 bases, J lost 4 bases, and 11 bases lay in between. This CDR3 has 14 residues. The CDR3 nucleotides are TGCGCCAGCAGCTGGAATCGGGGCACCGGGGAGCTGTTTTTT. This encodes CASSWNRGTGELFF.

J is TRBJ2-7 and V is TRBV6-5; TRBD1 matches 7 bases. The germline V gene has CDR1 MNHEY and CDR2 SVGAGI. The CDR3 loop spans 13 amino acids. The trim removed 5 bases at V and 6 bases at J, leaving 7 bases unmatched. CDR3 DNA: TGTGCCAGCAGTAAACAGGGGTCCGCCGAGCAGTACTTC. Encoded protein: CASSKQGSAEQYF.

Here the CDR3 reads CASSSLAGGPNEQFF. The CDR3 DNA follows: TGTGCCAGCAGCTCACTAGCGGGGGGGCCAAATGAGCAGTTCTTC. This chain connects TRBV7-9 to TRBJ2-1, with 13 bases that match TRBD2. This CDR3 is 15 amino acids long. Germline assignment: CDR1 SEHNR and CDR2 FQNEAQ (reference sequence). Trimming took 4 bases from V and 7 from J; bases not matched to a gene: 4.

CDR3 in DNA: TGTGCCAGCAGAAGTAGCTCCTACGAGCAGTACTTC. Translating it yields CASRSSSYEQYF. The chain uses TRBV5-5 and TRBJ2-7; D ambiguous. Trimming removed 5 bases at V and 0 bases at J, with 6 bases between. The CDR3 runs to 12 residues. Germline lookup yields CDR1 SGHKS and CDR2 YYEKEE (reference sequence).

J is TRBJ1-1 and V is TRBV18; 7 bases map to TRBD1. The CDR3 loop spans 14 amino acids. With V trimmed by 3 bases and J by 4 bases, 5 bases remained unmatched. Germline CDR1 reads KGHSH; CDR2 reads LQKENI. The CDR3 loop is CASSPSTGSTEAFF. In DNA form, the CDR3 reads TGTGCCAGCTCACCTTCGACAGGGAGCACTGAAGCTTTCTTT.

V usage is TRBV2 and J usage is TRBJ1-2; D perhaps matches TRBD1 (6 bases). From germline, CDR1 is SNHLY and CDR2 FYNNEI. Trimming left V 11 bases short and J 4 bases short, with 11 bases between. The CDR3 contains 11 residues. Written as DNA, the CDR3 is TGTGCCCGCCTGGGGGCCTATGGCTACACCTTC. This encodes CARLGAYGYTF.

This chain joins TRBV3-1 (or the pseudogene TRBV3-2) and TRBJ2-7; TRBD1 matches at 7 bases. Trimming took 2 bases from V and 6 from J; bases not matched to a gene: 4. Germline V gives CDR1 LGHDT, CDR2 YNNKEL (reference sequence). The CDR3 is 13 residues long. The CDR3 DNA reads as TGTGCCAGCAGCCAAAGCGCAGGGGGCGAGCAGTACTTC. Translated: CASSQSAGGEQYF.

The V and J genes are TRBV28 and TRBJ2-3, with TRBD2 matching over 13 bases. Germline V gives CDR1 MDHEN, CDR2 SYDVKM. Trimming cost V 5 bases and J 3 bases; bases outside gene matches: 5. CDR3 length: 16 residues. The CDR3 bases are TGTGCCAGCAGTCCAGGACTAGCGGGAGAGACAGATACGCAGTATTTT. Translating gives CASSPGLAGETDTQYF. Variable domain in full (rest from reference TRBV28 and TRBJ2-3): DVKVTQSSRYLVKRTGEKVFLECVQDMDHENMFWYRQDPGLGLRLIYFSYDVKMKEKGDIPEGYSVSREKKERFSLILESASTNQTSMYLCASSPGLAGETDTQYFGPGTRLTVL.

This clone was picked up a small number of times. The V gene is TRBV25-1, the J gene TRBJ2-3; 7 bases are shared with TRBD2. Germline values: CDR1 MGHDK, CDR2 SYGVNS. After removal of 5 bases from V and 0 bases from J, the junction contained 14 bases not matched to a gene. The CDR3 has 18 residues. CDR3 in DNA: TGTGCCAGCAGTCCCCTGGGGGGGTCCGCGAGGAGCACAGATACGCAGTATTTT. It encodes CASSPLGGSARSTDTQYF.

CDR3 region: CASSGQGFFYEQYF. The DNA for the CDR3 is TGTGCCAGCAGTGGACAGGGTTTCTTCTACGAGCAGTACTTC. The chain joins TRBV2 to TRBJ2-7; 7 positions match TRBD1. Losses at the gene ends were 4 bases for V and 3 bases for J; bases not matched to a gene: 6. Germline loops: CDR1 SNHLY, CDR2 FYNNEI. The CDR3 loop spans 14 amino acids.

This clone was detected only once. V usage is TRBV6-5 and J usage is TRBJ1-3; D possibly corresponds to TRBD1 (6 bases). In germline, CDR1 is MNHEY, CDR2 SVGAGI. This CDR3 contains 15 residues. Trimming stripped 6 bases from V and 4 bases from J, with 16 bases between. The CDR3 spells CASRTGTWSGNTIYF. DNA of the CDR3: TGTGCCAGCAGAACAGGGACCTGGTCCGGAAACACCATATATTTT.

V is TRBV29-1 and J is TRBJ1-3; D is unclear. Trimming left V 4 bases short and J 7 bases short, with 11 bases between. There are 12 residues in the CDR3. Germline assignment: CDR1 SQVTM and CDR2 ANQGSEA. This CDR3 reads CSVVTPGNTIYF. The CDR3 DNA reads as TGCAGCGTTGTAACCCCCGGTAACACCATATATTTT.